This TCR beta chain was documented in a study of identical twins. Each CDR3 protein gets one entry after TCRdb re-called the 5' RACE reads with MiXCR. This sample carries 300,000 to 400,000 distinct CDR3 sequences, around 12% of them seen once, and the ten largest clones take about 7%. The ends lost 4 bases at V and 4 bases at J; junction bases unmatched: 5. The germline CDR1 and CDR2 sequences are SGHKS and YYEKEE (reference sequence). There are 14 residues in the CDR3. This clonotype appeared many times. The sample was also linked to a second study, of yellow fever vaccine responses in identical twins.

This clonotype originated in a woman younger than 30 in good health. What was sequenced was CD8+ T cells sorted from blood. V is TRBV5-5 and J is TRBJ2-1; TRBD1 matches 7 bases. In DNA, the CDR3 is TGTGCCAGCAGCCCCTCGACAGGGTACAATGAGCAGTTCTTC. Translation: CASSPSTGYNEQFF.